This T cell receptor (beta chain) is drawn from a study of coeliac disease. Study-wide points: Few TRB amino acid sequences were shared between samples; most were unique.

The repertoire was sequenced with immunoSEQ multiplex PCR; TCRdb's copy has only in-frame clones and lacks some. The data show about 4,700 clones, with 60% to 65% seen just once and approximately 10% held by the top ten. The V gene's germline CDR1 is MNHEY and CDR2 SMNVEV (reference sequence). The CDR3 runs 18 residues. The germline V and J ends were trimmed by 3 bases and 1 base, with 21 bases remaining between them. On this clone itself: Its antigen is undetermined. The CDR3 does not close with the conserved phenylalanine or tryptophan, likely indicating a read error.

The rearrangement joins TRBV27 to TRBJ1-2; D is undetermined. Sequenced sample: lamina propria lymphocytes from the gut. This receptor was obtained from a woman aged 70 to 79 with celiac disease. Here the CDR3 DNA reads TGTGCCAGCAGTTTTCGTATAGGCCAAAGTTTGATTAACTATGGCTACACCCTC. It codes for CASSFRIGQSLINYGYTL.